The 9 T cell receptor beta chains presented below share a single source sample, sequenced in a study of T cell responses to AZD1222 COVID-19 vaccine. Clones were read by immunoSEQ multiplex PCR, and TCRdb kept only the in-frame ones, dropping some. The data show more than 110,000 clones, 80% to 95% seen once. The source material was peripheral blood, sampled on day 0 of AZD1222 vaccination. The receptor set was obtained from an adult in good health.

CDR3 protein: CASSQTSGSSGELFF. The DNA for the CDR3 is TGTGCCAGCAGCCAGACTAGCGGGAGCTCCGGGGAGCTGTTTTTT. The gene calls are TRBV9 and TRBJ2-2; 12 nucleotides align to TRBD2. J lost 6 bases, V lost 4 bases, and 4 bases had no gene match. Per germline, CDR1 SGDLS and CDR2 YYNGEE. The CDR3 contains 15 residues.

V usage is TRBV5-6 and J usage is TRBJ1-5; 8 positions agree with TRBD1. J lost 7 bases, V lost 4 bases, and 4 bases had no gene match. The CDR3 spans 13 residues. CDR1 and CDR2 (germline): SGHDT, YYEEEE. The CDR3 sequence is CASSPDRAQPQHF. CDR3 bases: TGTGCCAGCAGCCCGGACAGGGCCCAGCCCCAGCATTTT.

The CDR3 is CASKATDGGEAFF. CDR3 coding DNA: TGTGCCAGCAAGGCTACCGACGGTGGTGAAGCTTTCTTT. The V call is TRBV6-5, the J call TRBJ1-1; the D is unclear. V dropped 7 bases and J dropped 7 bases, with 16 bases sitting between them. The CDR3 loop spans 13 amino acids. Per germline, CDR1 MNHEY and CDR2 SVGAGI.

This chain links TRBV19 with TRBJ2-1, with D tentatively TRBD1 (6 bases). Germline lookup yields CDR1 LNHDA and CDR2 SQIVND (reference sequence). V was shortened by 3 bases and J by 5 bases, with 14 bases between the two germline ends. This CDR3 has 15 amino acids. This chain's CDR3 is CASSMFDRFHNEQFF. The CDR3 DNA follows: TGTGCCAGTAGTATGTTTGACAGGTTCCACAATGAGCAGTTCTTC. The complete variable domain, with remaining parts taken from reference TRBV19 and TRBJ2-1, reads DGGITQSPKYLFRKEGQNVTLSCEQNLNHDAMYWYRQDPGQGLRLIYYSQIVNDFQKGDIAEGYSVSREKKESFPLTVTSAQKNPTAFYLCASSMFDRFHNEQFFGPGTRLTVL.

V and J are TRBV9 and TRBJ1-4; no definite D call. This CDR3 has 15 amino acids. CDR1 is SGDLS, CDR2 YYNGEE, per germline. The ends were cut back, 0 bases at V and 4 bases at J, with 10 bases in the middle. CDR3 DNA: TGTGCCAGCAGCGTAGGGGTACGCGGTAATGAAAAACTGTTTTTT. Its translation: CASSVGVRGNEKLFF.

This chain's CDR3 is CSVDRRDSHHGYTF. The CDR3 region has the DNA TGCAGCGTTGACCGCCGGGACAGCCACCATGGCTACACCTTC. The chain joins TRBV29-1 to TRBJ1-2, with 7 bases matching TRBD1. Germline V gene data show CDR1 as SQVTM and CDR2 as ANQGSEA. The CDR3 covers 14 residues. The J segment lost 6 bases and the V segment lost 3 bases, leaving 10 bases of the junction unmatched.

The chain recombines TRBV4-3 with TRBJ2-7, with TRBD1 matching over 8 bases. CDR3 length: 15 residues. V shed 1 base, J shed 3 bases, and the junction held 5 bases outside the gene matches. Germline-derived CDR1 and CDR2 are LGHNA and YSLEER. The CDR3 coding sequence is TGCGCCAGCAGCCAAGCCAGGACAGGGAACTACGAGCAGTACTTC. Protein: CASSQARTGNYEQYF.

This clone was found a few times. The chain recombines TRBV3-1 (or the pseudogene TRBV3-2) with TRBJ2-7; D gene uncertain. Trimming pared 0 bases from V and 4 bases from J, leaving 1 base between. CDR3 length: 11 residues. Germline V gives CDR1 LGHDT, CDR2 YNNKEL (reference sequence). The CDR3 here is CASSQEYEQYF. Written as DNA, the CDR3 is TGTGCCAGCAGCCAAGAATACGAGCAGTACTTC.

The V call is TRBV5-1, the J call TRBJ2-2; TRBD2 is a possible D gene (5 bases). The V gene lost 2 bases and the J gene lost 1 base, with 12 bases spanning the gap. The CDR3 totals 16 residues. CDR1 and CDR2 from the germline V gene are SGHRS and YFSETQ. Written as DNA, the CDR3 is TGCGCCAGCAGCTTAATTTTGCGGGTGAACACCGGGGAGCTGTTTTTT. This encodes CASSLILRVNTGELFF. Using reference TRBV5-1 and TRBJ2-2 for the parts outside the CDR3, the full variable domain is KAGVTQTPRYLIKTRGQQVTLSCSPISGHRSVSWYQQTPGQGLQFLFEYFSETQRNKGNFPGRFSGRQFSNSRSEMNVSTLELGDSALYLCASSLILRVNTGELFFGEGSRLTVL.